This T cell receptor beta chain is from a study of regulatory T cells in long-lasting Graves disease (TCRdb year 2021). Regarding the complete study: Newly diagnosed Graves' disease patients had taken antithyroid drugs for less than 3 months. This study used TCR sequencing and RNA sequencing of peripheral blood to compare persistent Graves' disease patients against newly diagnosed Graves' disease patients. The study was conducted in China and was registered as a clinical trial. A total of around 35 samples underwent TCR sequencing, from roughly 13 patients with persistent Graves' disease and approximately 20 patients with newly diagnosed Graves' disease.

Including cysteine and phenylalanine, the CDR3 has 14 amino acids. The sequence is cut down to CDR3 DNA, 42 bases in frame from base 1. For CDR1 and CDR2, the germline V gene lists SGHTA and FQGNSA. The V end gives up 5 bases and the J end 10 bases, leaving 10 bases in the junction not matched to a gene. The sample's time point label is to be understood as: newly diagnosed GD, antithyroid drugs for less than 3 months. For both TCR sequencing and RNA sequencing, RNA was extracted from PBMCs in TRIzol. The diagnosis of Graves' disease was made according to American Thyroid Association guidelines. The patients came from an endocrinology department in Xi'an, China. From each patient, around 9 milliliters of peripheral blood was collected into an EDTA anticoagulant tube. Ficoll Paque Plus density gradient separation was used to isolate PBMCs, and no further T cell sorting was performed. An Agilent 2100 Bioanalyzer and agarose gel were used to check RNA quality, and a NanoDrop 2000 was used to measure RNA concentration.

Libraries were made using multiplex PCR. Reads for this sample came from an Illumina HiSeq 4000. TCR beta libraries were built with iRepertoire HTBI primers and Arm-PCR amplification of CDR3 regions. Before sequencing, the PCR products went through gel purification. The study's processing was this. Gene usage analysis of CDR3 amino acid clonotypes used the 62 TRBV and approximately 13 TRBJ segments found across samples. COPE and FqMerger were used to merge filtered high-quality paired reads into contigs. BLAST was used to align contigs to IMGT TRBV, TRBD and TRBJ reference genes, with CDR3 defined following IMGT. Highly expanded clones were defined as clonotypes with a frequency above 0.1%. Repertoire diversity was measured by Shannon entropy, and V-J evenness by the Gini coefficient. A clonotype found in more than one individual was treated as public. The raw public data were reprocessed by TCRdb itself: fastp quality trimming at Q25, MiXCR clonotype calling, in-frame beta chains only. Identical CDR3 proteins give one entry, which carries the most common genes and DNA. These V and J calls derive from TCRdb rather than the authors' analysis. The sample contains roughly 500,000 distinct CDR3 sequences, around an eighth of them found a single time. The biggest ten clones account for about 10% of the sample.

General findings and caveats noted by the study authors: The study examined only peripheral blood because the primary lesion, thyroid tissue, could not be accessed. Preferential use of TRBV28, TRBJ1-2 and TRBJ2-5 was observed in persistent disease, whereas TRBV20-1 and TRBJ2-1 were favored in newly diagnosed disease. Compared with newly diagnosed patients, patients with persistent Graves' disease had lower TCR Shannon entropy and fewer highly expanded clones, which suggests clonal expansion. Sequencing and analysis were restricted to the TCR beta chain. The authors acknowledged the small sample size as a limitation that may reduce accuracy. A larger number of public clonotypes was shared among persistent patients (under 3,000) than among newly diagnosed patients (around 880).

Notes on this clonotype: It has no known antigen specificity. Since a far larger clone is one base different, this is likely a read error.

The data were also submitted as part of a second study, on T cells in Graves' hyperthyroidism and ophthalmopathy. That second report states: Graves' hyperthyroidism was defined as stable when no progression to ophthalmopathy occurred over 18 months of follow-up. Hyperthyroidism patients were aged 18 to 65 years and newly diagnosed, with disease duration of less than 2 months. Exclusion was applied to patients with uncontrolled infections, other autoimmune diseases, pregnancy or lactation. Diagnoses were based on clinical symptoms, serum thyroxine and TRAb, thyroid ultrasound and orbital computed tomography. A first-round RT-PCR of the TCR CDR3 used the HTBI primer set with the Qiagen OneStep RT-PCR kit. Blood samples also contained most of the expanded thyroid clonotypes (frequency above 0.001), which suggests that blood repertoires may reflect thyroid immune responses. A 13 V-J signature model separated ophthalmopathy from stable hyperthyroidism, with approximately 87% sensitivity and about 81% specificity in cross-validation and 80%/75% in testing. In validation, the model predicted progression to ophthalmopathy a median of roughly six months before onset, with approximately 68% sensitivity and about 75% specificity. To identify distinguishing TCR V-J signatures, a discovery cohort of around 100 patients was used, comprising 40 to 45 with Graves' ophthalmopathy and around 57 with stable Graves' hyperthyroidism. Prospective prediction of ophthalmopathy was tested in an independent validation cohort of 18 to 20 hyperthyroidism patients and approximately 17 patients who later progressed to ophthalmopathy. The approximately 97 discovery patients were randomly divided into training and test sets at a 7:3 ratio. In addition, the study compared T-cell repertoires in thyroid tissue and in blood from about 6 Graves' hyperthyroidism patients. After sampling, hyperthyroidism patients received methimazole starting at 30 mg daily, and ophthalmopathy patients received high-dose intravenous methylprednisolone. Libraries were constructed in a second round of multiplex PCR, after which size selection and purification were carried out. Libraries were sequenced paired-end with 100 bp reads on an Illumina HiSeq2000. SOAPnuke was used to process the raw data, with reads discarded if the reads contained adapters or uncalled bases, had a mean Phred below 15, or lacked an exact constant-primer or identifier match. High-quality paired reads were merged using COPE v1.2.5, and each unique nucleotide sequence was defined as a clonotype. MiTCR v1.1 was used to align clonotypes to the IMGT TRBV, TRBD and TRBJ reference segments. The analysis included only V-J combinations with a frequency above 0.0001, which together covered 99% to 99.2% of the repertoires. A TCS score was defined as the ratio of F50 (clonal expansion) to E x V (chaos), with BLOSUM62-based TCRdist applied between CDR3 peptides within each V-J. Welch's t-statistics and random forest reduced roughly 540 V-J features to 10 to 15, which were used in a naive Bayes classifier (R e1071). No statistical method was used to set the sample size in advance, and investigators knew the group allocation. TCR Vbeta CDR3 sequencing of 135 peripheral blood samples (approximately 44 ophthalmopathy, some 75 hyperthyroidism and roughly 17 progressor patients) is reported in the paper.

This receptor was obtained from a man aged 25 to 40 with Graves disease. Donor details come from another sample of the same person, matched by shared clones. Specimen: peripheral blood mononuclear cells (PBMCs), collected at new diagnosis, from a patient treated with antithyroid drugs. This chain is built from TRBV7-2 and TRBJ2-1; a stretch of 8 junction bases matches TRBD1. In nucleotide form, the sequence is TGTGCCAGCAGCCGGGACAGGAGTTCCTACGAGCAGTTCTTC. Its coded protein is CASSRDRSSYEQFF.